This passage covers 6 T cell receptor beta chains from one sample sequenced in a study of T cells expressing NK-cell markers. TCRdb reprocessed the 5' RACE reads and keeps a single row for each CDR3 protein, giving no DNA. The sample features about 150,000 distinct CDR3 sequences, with around 21% in its top ten. Sample: blood T cells: a sorted CD56 or NKG2C T cell subset, CD4+ or CD8+ T cells, or bulk PBMC T cells (not recorded which). These receptors all stem from a man between 18 and 69 years old in good health.

This sequence joins TRBV27 and TRBJ2-2. This CDR3 has 12 amino acids. Germline V gives CDR1 MNHEY, CDR2 SMNVEV (reference sequence). Here the CDR3 reads CASTSNSGELFF.

The chain joins TRBV9 to TRBJ2-7; TCRdb designates TRBD1, a call that cannot be tested without DNA. CDR3 length equals 13 residues. Germline CDR1 and CDR2: SGDLS and YYNGEE. CDR3 amino acids: CASSGGDPYEQYF.

V is TRBV27 and J is TRBJ1-1; checking the TCRdb D call of TRBD1 is not possible without DNA. This CDR3 is built from 15 residues. Germline V gene lookup returns CDR1 MNHEY and CDR2 SMNVEV (reference sequence). This CDR3 is CASSLFRAGNTEAFF.

The rearrangement uses TRBV12-3 or TRBV12-4 and TRBJ2-5; as DNA is missing, the TRBD2 call by TCRdb cannot be tested. The CDR3 extends over 17 amino acids. CDR3 loop: CASSDTLAGGNQETQYF.

The chain has TRBV28 and TRBJ2-3; absent DNA, TCRdb's TRBD1 call cannot be checked. There are 16 residues in the CDR3. CDR1 MDHEN and CDR2 SYDVKM come from the germline V gene. The CDR3 spells CASSFEYRTNTDTQYF.

The rearrangement links TRBV15 to TRBJ2-7; TCRdb's D gene call, TRBD1, goes unchecked for lack of DNA. CDR1 is LNHNV and CDR2 is YYDKDF in the germline V gene (reference sequence). CDR3 length: 18 residues. The CDR3 here is CATSRDRVGTPGYYEQYF. Drawing the rest from reference TRBV15 and TRBJ2-7, the complete variable domain is DAMVIQNPRYQVTQFGKPVTLSCSQTLNHNVMYWYQQKSSQAPKLLFHYYDKDFNNEADTPDNFQSRRPNTSFCFLDIRSPGLGDTAMYLCATSRDRVGTPGYYEQYFGPGTRLTVT.